Below, 20 T cell receptor beta chains from the same sample are listed, as sequenced in a study of T cells in Graves' hyperthyroidism and ophthalmopathy (dated by TCRdb to about 2019). Libraries were prepared through multiplex PCR. The sequencer was an Illumina HiSeq 2000. The TCR beta CDR3 regions were amplified from RNA transcripts. For the first round of RT-PCR on the TCR CDR3, the HTBI primer set was used together with the Qiagen OneStep RT-PCR kit. TCRdb passed the public sequencing reads through fastp at Q25 and MiXCR, retaining productive beta sequences. Under each unique CDR3 protein, matching rows form one entry showing the most common genes and DNA. In this sample the table shows 450,000 to 650,000 distinct CDR3 sequences, 17% of which occur a single time. About 16% of the sample goes to the ten largest clones. The sequencing input was blood. The receptors were gathered from a woman aged 18-35 years with Graves' ophthalmopathy.

This clonotype appeared a few times. V usage is TRBV9 and J usage is TRBJ2-7; D is ambiguous. Looked up from germline, CDR1 is SGDLS and CDR2 is YYNGEE. The CDR3 length is 14 residues. Trimming removed 0 bases at V and 4 bases at J, with 11 bases between. The CDR3 region is CASSVGPGAYEQYF. The CDR3 bases are TGTGCCAGCAGCGTAGGGCCAGGAGCTTACGAGCAGTACTTC.

This clonotype has at least ten counts. This rearrangement joins TRBV5-1 to TRBJ2-7; D is ambiguous. CDR3 size: 14 residues. V lost 0 bases to trimming and J lost 6 bases, with 13 bases between them. Looked up from germline, CDR1 is SGHRS and CDR2 is YFSETQ. CDR3 sequence reads: CASSLATLGFEQYF. DNA for the CDR3: TGCGCCAGCAGCTTGGCTACTCTGGGGTTCGAGCAGTACTTC.

The V and J genes are TRBV11-3 and TRBJ2-3; TRBD2 matches 15 bases. The CDR3 loop spans 19 amino acids. Trimming at V came to 3 bases and at J to 1 base, leaving 8 bases not matched to a gene. The V gene's germline CDR1 is SGHNT and CDR2 YENEEA. The CDR3 nucleotides are TGTGCCAGCAGCTTGGGAGGACTAGCGGGAGGGCCGCGCACAGATACGCAGTATTTT. This encodes CASSLGGLAGGPRTDTQYF.

This clonotype has at least ten counts. J is TRBJ1-1 and V is TRBV24-1, with TRBD1 matching 8 bases. This CDR3 comprises 15 residues. V was pared by 4 bases and J by 1 base, with 4 bases of the junction left unmatched. CDR1 is KGHDR and CDR2 is SFDVKD in the germline V gene. CDR3 amino acids: CATSEGDRTNTEAFF. The CDR3 DNA reads TGTGCCACCAGTGAGGGGGACAGGACGAACACTGAAGCTTTCTTT.

This rearrangement joins TRBV6-1 to TRBJ1-1, with unresolved D. The germline CDR1 and CDR2 sequences are MNHNS and SASEGT. This CDR3 comprises 15 residues. The ends were cut back, 5 bases at V and 0 bases at J, with 13 bases in the middle. The CDR3 DNA sequence: TGTGCCAGCAGTAGCGGTAATCTCATGAACACTGAAGCTTTCTTT. The encoded protein is CASSSGNLMNTEAFF.

The genes are TRBV4-1 and TRBJ1-2, with D unclear. Germline CDR1 and CDR2: MGHRA and YSYEKL. V was pared by 0 bases and J by 7 bases, with 12 bases between. This CDR3 spans 14 amino acids. The CDR3 nucleotides are TGCGCCAGCAGCCAAGATAAGGGATTGTCTGGCTACACCTTC. It encodes CASSQDKGLSGYTF.

This rearrangement joins TRBV5-1 to TRBJ2-1; D remains ambiguous. Germline CDR1 reads SGHRS; CDR2 reads YFSETQ. V lost 0 bases and J lost 5, with 15 bases in between. The CDR3 has 16 residues. CDR3 region: CASSLEEQTYHNEQFF. Here the CDR3 DNA reads TGCGCCAGCAGCTTGGAGGAACAGACATACCACAATGAGCAGTTCTTC.

This clonotype has a count of ten or more. CDR3 sequence: CASSSGQGPTRTEAFF. The CDR3, as DNA: TGTGCCAGCTCATCTGGACAGGGCCCTACAAGGACTGAAGCTTTCTTT. This chain joins TRBV18 and TRBJ1-1; TRBD1 matches at 8 bases. J was trimmed by 5 bases and V by 5 bases; bases with no gene match: 13. The CDR3 runs to 16 residues. Germline CDR1 reads KGHSH; CDR2 reads LQKENI.

This clonotype was seen many times. CDR3 bases: TGTGCCTGGAGCAGGGGGAGAGCCAAAAACATTCAGTACTTC. This codes for CAWSRGRAKNIQYF. The chain links TRBV30 to TRBJ2-4; 7 positions agree with TRBD1. This CDR3 contains 14 residues. J lost 0 bases, V lost 3 bases, and 2 bases had no gene match. CDR1 GTSNPN and CDR2 SVGIG come from the germline V gene (reference sequence).

This chain uses TRBV5-6 with TRBJ1-5, with D hard to call. The CDR3 has 15 residues. Germline V gene lookup returns CDR1 SGHDT and CDR2 YYEEEE. V lost 5 bases and J 1 base, leaving 13 bases between the germline ends. CDR3 nucleotide sequence: TGTGCCAGCAGTCACGGCCCAGGAAGCAATCAGCCCCAGCATTTT. It yields the protein CASSHGPGSNQPQHF. The full variable domain, rest sourced from reference TRBV5-6 and TRBJ1-5, is DAGVTQSPTHLIKTRGQQVTLRCSPKSGHDTVSWYQQALGQGPQFIFQYYEEEERQRGNFPDRFSGHQFPNYSSELNVNALLLGDSALYLCASSHGPGSNQPQHFGDGTRLSIL.

This clonotype appeared many times. The rearrangement joins TRBV4-1 to TRBJ2-7; weak D call: TRBD2 (6 bases). The CDR3 loop spans 15 amino acids. V was clipped by 4 bases and J by 3 bases, with 16 bases between them. Germline V gene data show CDR1 as MGHRA and CDR2 as YSYEKL. The CDR3 bases are TGCGCCAGCAGCCGGATGGAGGACGGGGGCTACGAGCAGTACTTC. Amino acid sequence: CASSRMEDGGYEQYF.

This clonotype was counted ten times or more. The V gene is TRBV5-1, the J gene TRBJ2-3; 12 positions agree with TRBD2. V gave up 4 bases and J gave up 1 base; unmatched junction bases: 1. CDR3 length: 15 amino acids. Germline values: CDR1 SGHRS, CDR2 YFSETQ. Here the CDR3 DNA reads TGCGCCAGCAGCCGACTAGCGGGGGGCACAGATACGCAGTATTTT. This sequence encodes CASSRLAGGTDTQYF.

This clonotype showed up many times. This may be a read error, as it is one base from a much larger clone. The genes are TRBV10-3 and TRBJ1-1; D uncertain. Germline loops: CDR1 ENHRY, CDR2 SYGVKD. This CDR3 is 11 amino acids long. V was clipped by 7 bases and J by 1 base, with 4 bases between them. CDR3 DNA: TGTGCCATCAAGGGGAACACTGAAGCTTTCTTT. Protein sequence: CAIKGNTEAFF.

This clonotype was picked up many times. The rearrangement joins TRBV7-9 to TRBJ1-5; a possible D gene is TRBD1 (5 bases). The length of the CDR3 is 13 residues. Per the germline V gene, CDR1 is SEHNR and CDR2 is FQNEAQ (reference sequence). V was clipped by 1 base and J by 9 bases, with 10 bases between them. This chain's CDR3 is CASSLERDGPQHF. As DNA, the CDR3 is TGTGCCAGCAGCTTAGAGAGGGACGGGCCCCAGCATTTT.

This clonotype was recorded at least ten times. The rearrangement joins TRBV27 to TRBJ2-7; weak D call: TRBD1 (6 bases). CDR1 and CDR2 (germline): MNHEY, SMNVEV (reference sequence). This CDR3 region has 15 residues. V shed 0 bases and J shed 3 bases, with 12 bases lying between them. CDR3 nucleotide sequence: TGTGCCAGCAGTTTATCGGCAGGGGAATTCTACGAGCAGTACTTC. Its protein is CASSLSAGEFYEQYF.

This clonotype occurred many times. V gene TRBV28 combines with J gene TRBJ2-6; 9 nucleotides agree with TRBD1. Germline lookup yields CDR1 MDHEN and CDR2 SYDVKM. The CDR3 is 16 residues long. V shed 6 bases, J shed 0 bases, and the junction held 3 bases outside the gene matches. The CDR3 loop reads CASSPTGGSGANVLTF. In DNA, the CDR3 is TGTGCCAGCAGCCCGACAGGGGGCTCTGGGGCCAACGTCCTGACTTTC.

This clonotype came up many times. The rearrangement uses TRBV28 and TRBJ2-5; 7 bases agree with TRBD1. The CDR3 length is 15 residues. Looked up from germline, CDR1 is MDHEN and CDR2 is SYDVKM. Trimming at V came to 5 bases and at J to 5 bases, leaving 11 bases not matched to a gene. This CDR3 reads CASSETTGLGETQYF. As DNA, the CDR3 is TGTGCCAGCAGTGAAACGACAGGGTTGGGGGAGACCCAGTACTTC.

This clonotype was seen repeatedly, ten times or more. The rearrangement links TRBV27 to TRBJ2-3; the D gene is possibly TRBD2 (6 bases). The ends were cut back, 4 bases at V and 0 bases at J, with 20 bases in the middle. This CDR3 comprises 18 residues. Germline assignment: CDR1 MNHEY and CDR2 SMNVEV (reference sequence). CDR3 protein: CASSYWGELAASTDTQYF. DNA for the CDR3: TGTGCCAGCAGTTATTGGGGGGAGCTAGCAGCTAGCACAGATACGCAGTATTTT.

The chain carries TRBV9 and TRBJ1-3; D is perhaps TRBD1 (5 bases). Germline-derived CDR1 and CDR2 are SGDLS and YYNGEE. V was trimmed by 0 bases and J by 4 bases, leaving 14 bases between them. This CDR3 contains 16 residues. CDR3 DNA: TGTGCCAGCAGCGTAGCTCCCAGGGAAGGAGGAAACACCATATATTTT. It yields the protein CASSVAPREGGNTIYF.

The genes are TRBV29-1 and TRBJ2-7, with 7 bases matching TRBD2. Per the germline V gene, CDR1 is SQVTM and CDR2 is ANQGSEA. CDR3 length: 13 residues. Unmatched junction bases numbered 9, after V lost 7 bases and J lost 3 bases. CDR3 in amino acids: CSGGGRSSYEQYF. The DNA of the CDR3 is TGCAGCGGGGGGGGACGGTCGAGCTACGAGCAGTACTTC.